A selection of T cell receptor beta chains follows, all from one sample in a study of T cell changes during pregnancy in multiple sclerosis. Data came from immunoSEQ multiplex PCR; TCRdb stores just in-frame clones and leaves some out. The sample records 12,000 to 15,000 clones, 80% to 95% being singletons. This specimen consisted of peripheral blood, obtained in the second trimester of pregnancy. These receptors were collected from a female donor in good health, enrolled as a control in a pregnancy study. The CDR3 runs from the conserved cysteine through the conserved F or W.

CASSLGQVIYNEQFF	TRBV7-3	TRBJ2-1
CASSYSNLGDTQYF	TRBV6-5	TRBJ2-3
CASSPRGGGPLETQYF	TRBV5-4	TRBJ2-5
CASSEKTVNTEAFF	TRBV7-9	TRBJ1-1
CASSLGAVAPSGNTIYF	TRBV28	TRBJ1-3
CASSMGTVLPYGYTF	TRBV19	TRBJ1-2
CANSVATQGAGGYTF	TRBV9	TRBJ1-2
CASSKGTGDNEQFF	TRBV21-1	TRBJ2-1
CASSNGQDTEAFF	TRBV7-6	TRBJ1-1
CASSSLGGVGGNEQFF	TRBV27	TRBJ2-1
CASSLGPGQASSYEQYF	TRBV7-2	TRBJ2-7
CASSLGEGRTYEQYF	TRBV7-7	.
CASSSGQGPDTQYF	TRBV7-8	TRBJ2-3
CASSPGQGGMGNTIYF	TRBV18	TRBJ1-3
CASSVEGTSGKRNTF	TRBV9	TRBJ1-2
CASSSGDLEQYF	TRBV5-6	TRBJ2-7
CASSQLQGHEQYF	TRBV7-7	TRBJ2-7
CASSPPGEGRGKNPYNEQFF	TRBV18	TRBJ2-1
CASSQRGQGPQAFF	TRBV4-2	TRBJ1-1
CASSLRGGQETQYF	TRBV11-1	TRBJ2-5
CASSYSRTGAYEQYF	TRBV6-6	TRBJ2-7
CASSQAGGGPTQYF	TRBV4-1	TRBJ2-3
CASSPITVNSSLNIQYF	TRBV5-1	TRBJ2-4
CSVGRGQGAYYEQYF	TRBV29-1	TRBJ2-7
CASSKGQPYGYTF	TRBV19	TRBJ1-2
CASSTRTGGSYNSPLHF	TRBV11-2	TRBJ1-6
CASSVAPSRAADTQYF	TRBV9	TRBJ2-3
CASSVGAFEETQYF	TRBV9	TRBJ2-5
CASSLGASAVNEQFF	TRBV7-3	TRBJ2-1
CASSYVAGGSYEQYF	TRBV7-2	TRBJ2-7
CASSPEGGGRGYTF	TRBV5-1	TRBJ1-2
CATVRDRASNYGYTF	TRBV15	TRBJ1-2
CASSMALASEQYF	TRBV19	TRBJ2-7
CASSAPDRVLNTEAFF	TRBV13	TRBJ1-1
CASSLAGPSSYNEQFF	TRBV11-3	TRBJ2-1
CASSTGTGYEQYF	TRBV6-1	TRBJ2-7
CASSRAGGPDYEQYF	TRBV6-5	TRBJ2-7
CASSEAGRGPGYTF	TRBV6-1	TRBJ1-2
CASTLNTEAFF	TRBV28	TRBJ1-1